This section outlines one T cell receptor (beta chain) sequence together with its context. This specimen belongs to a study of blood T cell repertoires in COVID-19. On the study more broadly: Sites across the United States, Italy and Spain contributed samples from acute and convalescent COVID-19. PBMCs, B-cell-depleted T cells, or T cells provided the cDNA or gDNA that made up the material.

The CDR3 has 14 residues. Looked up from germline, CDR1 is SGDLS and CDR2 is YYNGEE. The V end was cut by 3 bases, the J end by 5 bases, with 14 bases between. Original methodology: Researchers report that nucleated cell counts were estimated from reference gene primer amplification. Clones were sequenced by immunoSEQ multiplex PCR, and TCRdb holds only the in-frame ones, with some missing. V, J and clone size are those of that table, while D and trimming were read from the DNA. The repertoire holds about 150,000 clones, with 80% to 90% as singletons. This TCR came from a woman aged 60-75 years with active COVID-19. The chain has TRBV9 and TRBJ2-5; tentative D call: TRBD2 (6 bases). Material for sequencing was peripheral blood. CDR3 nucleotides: TGTGCCAGCAGCGGCAGCCGGGGGTCGGAGACCCAGTACTTC. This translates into CASSGSRGSETQYF.